This T cell receptor (beta chain) was retrieved from a study of T cells in Graves' hyperthyroidism and ophthalmopathy. Findings and limits, study-wide: Patients with ophthalmopathy were separated from those with stable hyperthyroidism by a 13 V-J model. Most clonotypes expanded in thyroid above 0.001 were likewise present in blood.

Amplified regions were TCR beta CDR3 sequences from RNA transcripts. Initially, a first-round RT-PCR of the TCR CDR3 employed the HTBI primer set. TCRdb processed the multiplex PCR reads anew with MiXCR; each CDR3 protein has one entry. The sample has some 770,000 distinct CDR3 sequences; around 15% are singletons. From germline, CDR1 is SGHRS and CDR2 YFSETQ. V lost 8 bases and J lost 1, with 12 bases in between. This CDR3 comprises 13 residues. At least ten counts were recorded for this clonotype. Its antigen is unidentified. Every diagnosis used clinical symptoms, serum thyroxine and TRAb, thyroid ultrasound and orbital computed tomography.

The specimen was blood. The rearrangement links TRBV5-1 to TRBJ2-5; maybe TRBD1 (6 bases). The receptor was isolated from a man between 18 and 29 years old with Graves' hyperthyroidism. In DNA form, the CDR3 reads TGCGCCAGTGGACAGCCGTCCCAAGAGACCCAGTACTTC. Translation: CASGQPSQETQYF.